The rows below give T cell receptor beta chains drawn from one sample of a study of blood T cell repertoires in COVID-19. Sequencing was performed with immunoSEQ multiplex PCR; in TCRdb, only in-frame clones are kept and a portion is missing. The sample yields 120,000 to 150,000 clones, more than 75% seen once. Sequencing was carried out using peripheral blood. The receptors shown here come from an elderly man with acute or convalescent COVID-19. CDR3s include the opening cysteine and the closing phenylalanine or tryptophan. D genes are given only for firm matches. Expanded clones get a size class; other rows say once, few or many, or leave the size out.

V gene: TRBV27; clone size: NA; D gene: NA; J gene: TRBJ1-2; CDR3 protein: CASRNPGHGKTIANYGYTF; CDR3 DNA: TGTGCCAGTCGCAATCCGGGACACGGAAAAACCATAGCTAACTATGGCTACACCTTC
V gene: TRBV27; clone size: few; D gene: TRBD1; J gene: TRBJ1-1; CDR3 protein: CASSFGTGDTEAFF; CDR3 DNA: TGTGCCAGCAGTTTCGGGACAGGGGACACTGAAGCTTTCTTT
V gene: TRBV6-6; clone size: NA; D gene: NA; J gene: TRBJ2-2; CDR3 protein: CASTSAGELFF; CDR3 DNA: TGTGCCAGCACCTCCGCCGGGGAGCTGTTTTTT
V gene: TRBV19; clone size: NA; D gene: TRBD1; J gene: TRBJ1-5; CDR3 protein: CASSSRYSGQGAPFPSHF; CDR3 DNA: TGTGCCAGTAGTTCGCGCTACTCTGGACAGGGGGCCCCGTTCCCTTCGCATTTT
V gene: TRBV4-1; clone size: NA; D gene: TRBD2; J gene: TRBJ2-1; CDR3 protein: CASSQDRLAGYNEQFF; CDR3 DNA: TGCGCCAGCAGCCAAGATCGGCTAGCGGGTTACAATGAGCAGTTCTTC
V gene: TRBV7-2; clone size: NA; D gene: TRBD2; J gene: TRBJ2-1; CDR3 protein: CASNYGGASNEQFF; CDR3 DNA: TGTGCCAGCAACTACGGGGGGGCAAGTAATGAGCAGTTCTTC
V gene: TRBV2; clone size: NA; D gene: NA; J gene: TRBJ1-1; CDR3 protein: CASRGGVGTEAFF; CDR3 DNA: TGTGCCAGCAGGGGAGGGGTGGGCACTGAAGCTTTCTTT
V gene: TRBV5-5; clone size: once; D gene: TRBD1; J gene: TRBJ2-1; CDR3 protein: CASSFLQGTDNEQFF; CDR3 DNA: TGTGCCAGCAGCTTTCTACAGGGGACGGACAATGAGCAGTTCTTC
V gene: TRBV7-2; clone size: NA; D gene: TRBD2; J gene: TRBJ2-3; CDR3 protein: CASSFDGGASGTQYF; CDR3 DNA: TGTGCCAGCAGCTTTGACGGGGGGGCAAGCGGCACGCAGTATTTT
V gene: TRBV7-7; clone size: NA; D gene: TRBD2; J gene: TRBJ2-3; CDR3 protein: CASSLGLAGTDTQYF; CDR3 DNA: TGTGCTAGCAGCTTAGGACTAGCCGGCACAGATACGCAGTATTTT
V gene: TRBV19; clone size: NA; D gene: NA; J gene: TRBJ2-6; CDR3 protein: CASSRDNSGANVLTF; CDR3 DNA: TGTGCCAGTAGTAGGGACAACTCTGGGGCCAACGTCCTGACTTTC
V gene: TRBV3-1/TRBV3-2; clone size: NA; D gene: TRBD1; J gene: TRBJ1-5; CDR3 protein: CASGGTGGGGPQHF; CDR3 DNA: TGTGCCAGCGGGGGGACAGGGGGCGGTGGGCCCCAGCATTTT
V gene: TRBV5-6; clone size: NA; D gene: NA; J gene: TRBJ2-7; CDR3 protein: CASSLQDYEQYF; CDR3 DNA: TGTGCCAGCAGCTTACAGGACTACGAGCAGTACTTC
V gene: TRBV5-4; clone size: NA; D gene: TRBD2; J gene: TRBJ2-1; CDR3 protein: CASSSGDWTSGYEQFF; CDR3 DNA: TGTGCCAGCAGCTCCGGAGACTGGACTAGTGGGTATGAGCAGTTCTTC
V gene: TRBV5-4; clone size: NA; D gene: NA; J gene: TRBJ2-5; CDR3 protein: CASSGGTYLQETQYF; CDR3 DNA: TGTGCCAGCAGCGGCGGGACCTACCTTCAAGAGACCCAGTACTTC
V gene: TRBV6-6; clone size: NA; D gene: TRBD2; J gene: TRBJ2-7; CDR3 protein: CASSYGTSGPYEQYF; CDR3 DNA: TGTGCCAGCAGTTACGGGACTAGCGGTCCCTACGAGCAGTACTTC
V gene: TRBV2; clone size: NA; D gene: NA; J gene: TRBJ2-5; CDR3 protein: CASSRTWTQYF; CDR3 DNA: TGTGCCAGCAGCCGGACTTGGACCCAGTACTTC
V gene: TRBV10-2; clone size: few; D gene: NA; J gene: TRBJ2-7; CDR3 protein: CASSESSGYYEQYF; CDR3 DNA: TGCGCCAGCAGTGAGTCTAGCGGCTACTACGAGCAGTACTTC
V gene: TRBV15; clone size: NA; D gene: NA; J gene: TRBJ1-2; CDR3 protein: CATSRDDTNYGYTF; CDR3 DNA: TGTGCCACCAGCAGAGACGACACTAACTATGGCTACACCTTC
V gene: TRBV6-5; clone size: NA; D gene: NA; J gene: TRBJ1-4; CDR3 protein: CASSLAHRAANEKLFF; CDR3 DNA: TGTGCCAGCAGTTTGGCCCACAGGGCGGCTAATGAAAAACTGTTTTTT
V gene: TRBV7-8; clone size: NA; D gene: TRBD2; J gene: TRBJ2-5; CDR3 protein: CASSLASGRILGETQYF; CDR3 DNA: TGTGCCAGCAGCTTAGCTAGCGGGAGGATTTTAGGAGAGACCCAGTACTTC
V gene: TRBV7-8; clone size: NA; D gene: TRBD1; J gene: TRBJ2-7; CDR3 protein: CASSRWGTVSYEQYF; CDR3 DNA: TGTGCCAGCAGCAGATGGGGGACAGTCTCCTACGAGCAGTACTTC
V gene: TRBV4-1; clone size: NA; D gene: TRBD2; J gene: TRBJ2-5; CDR3 protein: CASSQSQAGGRETQYF; CDR3 DNA: TGCGCCAGCAGCCAAAGTCAAGCGGGGGGCAGAGAGACCCAGTACTTC
V gene: TRBV15; clone size: NA; D gene: NA; J gene: TRBJ1-1; CDR3 protein: CATSRDRGYAEAFF; CDR3 DNA: TGTGCCACCAGCAGAGATAGGGGCTACGCTGAAGCTTTCTTT
V gene: TRBV7-2; clone size: NA; D gene: NA; J gene: TRBJ1-1; CDR3 protein: CANSRVPNTEAFF; CDR3 DNA: TGTGCCAATTCTCGGGTCCCGAACACTGAAGCTTTCTTT
V gene: TRBV2; clone size: few; D gene: TRBD1; J gene: TRBJ2-3; CDR3 protein: CASGRQGALTDTQYF; CDR3 DNA: TGTGCCAGCGGACGACAGGGGGCCCTCACAGATACGCAGTATTTT
V gene: TRBV5-4; clone size: NA; D gene: TRBD1; J gene: TRBJ2-2; CDR3 protein: CASSNGQGTGELFF; CDR3 DNA: TGTGCCAGCAGCAACGGACAGGGCACCGGGGAGCTGTTTTTT
V gene: TRBV13; clone size: NA; D gene: TRBD2; J gene: TRBJ2-5; CDR3 protein: CASSPGLAAQYF; CDR3 DNA: TGTGCCAGCAGTCCGGGACTAGCGGCCCAGTACTTC
V gene: TRBV9; clone size: NA; D gene: NA; J gene: TRBJ2-1; CDR3 protein: CASSVGQESYNEQFF; CDR3 DNA: TGTGCCAGCAGCGTAGGGCAGGAATCCTACAATGAGCAGTTCTTC
V gene: TRBV3-1/TRBV3-2; clone size: NA; D gene: TRBD1; J gene: TRBJ1-2; CDR3 protein: CASSADRGLSGYTF; CDR3 DNA: TGTGCCAGCAGCGCGGACAGGGGGCTCTCTGGCTACACCTTC
V gene: TRBV7-3; clone size: few; D gene: NA; J gene: TRBJ1-4; CDR3 protein: CASSLNQVTAATNEKLFF; CDR3 DNA: TGTGCCAGCAGCTTAAATCAGGTGACAGCCGCAACTAATGAAAAACTGTTTTTT
V gene: TRBV5-4; clone size: once; D gene: TRBD1; J gene: TRBJ2-2; CDR3 protein: CASSIGTGIDTHGELFF; CDR3 DNA: TGTGCCAGCAGCATCGGGACAGGGATAGATACCCACGGGGAGCTGTTTTTT
V gene: TRBV6-5; clone size: NA; D gene: TRBD1; J gene: TRBJ2-7; CDR3 protein: CASSYARQGAGEQYF; CDR3 DNA: TGTGCCAGCAGTTACGCGCGACAGGGGGCGGGCGAGCAGTACTTC
V gene: TRBV28; clone size: NA; D gene: NA; J gene: TRBJ2-1; CDR3 protein: CASQGDFPYNEQFF; CDR3 DNA: TGTGCCAGCCAAGGGGATTTCCCCTACAATGAGCAGTTCTTC
V gene: TRBV3-1/TRBV3-2; clone size: NA; D gene: NA; J gene: TRBJ2-1; CDR3 protein: CASSQLAGNEQFF; CDR3 DNA: TGTGCCAGCAGCCAACTAGCTGGCAATGAGCAGTTCTTC
V gene: TRBV28; clone size: few; D gene: TRBD1; J gene: TRBJ2-7; CDR3 protein: CASRPRDRSYEQYF; CDR3 DNA: TGTGCCAGCAGACCCCGGGACAGGTCCTACGAGCAGTACTTC
V gene: TRBV5-1; clone size: NA; D gene: NA; J gene: TRBJ2-5; CDR3 protein: CASRTQTGRETQYF; CDR3 DNA: TGCGCCAGCAGAACCCAGACAGGGAGGGAGACCCAGTACTTC
V gene: TRBV18; clone size: NA; D gene: NA; J gene: TRBJ1-1; CDR3 protein: CASSPGSEIWVTEAFF; CDR3 DNA: TGTGCCAGCTCCCCCGGGTCAGAGATTTGGGTCACTGAAGCTTTCTTT
V gene: TRBV2; clone size: NA; D gene: NA; J gene: TRBJ1-5; CDR3 protein: CASSAGRGNQPQHF; CDR3 DNA: TGTGCCAGCAGCGCGGGACGGGGCAATCAGCCCCAGCATTTT
V gene: TRBV9; clone size: NA; D gene: TRBD2; J gene: TRBJ2-1; CDR3 protein: CASSGALLAGGPNEQFF; CDR3 DNA: TGTGCCAGCAGCGGAGCCCTCCTAGCGGGAGGGCCCAATGAGCAGTTCTTC
V gene: TRBV6-5; clone size: once; D gene: TRBD1; J gene: TRBJ1-1; CDR3 protein: CASSRQGPGYTEAFF; CDR3 DNA: TGTGCCAGCAGTCGACAGGGACCTGGGTACACTGAAGCTTTCTTT
V gene: TRBV29-1; clone size: NA; D gene: TRBD1; J gene: TRBJ1-2; CDR3 protein: CSVVQGTGYYGYTF; CDR3 DNA: TGCAGCGTCGTTCAAGGGACAGGGTACTATGGCTACACCTTC
V gene: TRBV21-1; clone size: NA; D gene: NA; J gene: TRBJ1-2; CDR3 protein: CASSKKGTRYGYTF; CDR3 DNA: TGTGCCAGCAGCAAAAAGGGGACAAGGTATGGCTACACCTTC
V gene: TRBV6-5; clone size: NA; D gene: NA; J gene: TRBJ2-7; CDR3 protein: CASRRQAGYEQYF; CDR3 DNA: TGTGCCAGCAGACGACAGGCTGGGTACGAGCAGTACTTC
V gene: TRBV3-1/TRBV3-2; clone size: NA; D gene: TRBD2; J gene: TRBJ2-7; CDR3 protein: CASSPHILSGGAYEQYF; CDR3 DNA: TGTGCCAGCAGCCCACACATCCTTAGCGGGGGGGCCTACGAGCAGTACTTC
V gene: TRBV7-8; clone size: NA; D gene: NA; J gene: TRBJ1-3; CDR3 protein: CASSLNGENGNTIYF; CDR3 DNA: TGTGCCAGCAGCTTAAATGGGGAGAATGGAAACACCATATATTTT